This T cell receptor beta chain was recorded in a study of blood T cell repertoires in COVID-19. Study overall: In each case, the material was cDNA or gDNA derived from T cells, B-cell-depleted T cells, or PBMCs.

CDR1 is MDHEN, CDR2 SYDVKM, per germline. V lost 3 bases to trimming and J lost 6 bases, with 12 bases between them. The length of the CDR3 is 14 residues. As handled by the study authors: Scientists estimated how many nucleated cells there were by amplifying reference gene primers. The data were produced by immunoSEQ multiplex PCR, yet TCRdb's version contains in-frame clones alone and is incomplete. The V and J calls and clone size were taken over from that table, and D and trimming were inferred from the DNA. The sample includes tens of thousands of clones, roughly 76% of them seen just once. The specimen was peripheral blood. This clonotype was obtained from a woman aged 60-75 years with acute or convalescent COVID-19. This chain links TRBV28 with TRBJ1-5, with D possibly matching TRBD1 (6 bases). CDR3 DNA sequence: TGTGCCAGCAGTTTGGAACAGGGATTTCAGCCCCAGCATTTT. Encoded protein: CASSLEQGFQPQHF.